This note documents a single TCR beta chain sequence. This sample was included in a study of blood T cell repertoires in COVID-19. The data were produced by immunoSEQ multiplex PCR, yet TCRdb's version contains in-frame clones alone and is incomplete. The repertoire holds more than 60,000 clones, with about 81% as singletons. CDR1 and CDR2 (germline): SGHTA, FQGNSA. Trimming left V 5 bases short and J 1 base short, with 12 bases between. The CDR3 is 15 amino acids. Material for sequencing was peripheral blood. This clonotype was obtained from a woman of 80 years or more with acute or convalescent COVID-19. The J gene is TRBJ1-3, the V gene TRBV7-2; D may be TRBD1 (5 bases). In nucleotides, the CDR3 is TGTGCCAGCAGCCCGGCGGGGCGGTCTGGAAACACCATATATTTT. Its protein is CASSPAGRSGNTIYF.